A selection of T cell receptor beta chains follows, all from one sample in a study of a mutant IDH1 vaccine in newly diagnosed glioma. The method was immunoSEQ multiplex PCR; TCRdb's version includes in-frame clones alone and lacks a portion of them. This repertoire shows some 87,000 clones, around 80% found once; its top ten account for 6.5% to 9.5%. Sequences were derived from PBMCs, sampled from a glioma patient treated with radiotherapy, temozolomide or both. The receptor set was obtained from a man aged 35 to 55 with glioma. The CDR3 runs from the conserved cysteine through the conserved F or W. D genes are given only for firm matches. Where a row states a size, it is once, few, many or the class of an expanded clone; other rows omit it.

- | TRBJ2-7 | - | TRBV2 | CASINSRPDYEQYF | TGTGCCAGCATTAATTCAAGACCCGACTACGAGCAGTACTTC
- | TRBJ1-2 | - | TRBV28 | CASLGAQGGYGYTF | TGTGCCAGCCTGGGGGCACAGGGAGGGTATGGCTACACCTTC
- | TRBJ1-5 | - | TRBV5-6 | CASSLGGQSNQPQHF | TGTGCCAGCAGCTTGGGGGGCCAGAGCAATCAGCCCCAGCATTTT
- | TRBJ2-4 | TRBD1 | TRBV7-8 | CASSSTGGLAKNIQYF | TGTGCCAGCAGTTCAACAGGGGGTCTAGCCAAAAACATTCAGTACTTC
once | TRBJ2-3 | - | TRBV28 | CASSPRGRARDTQYF | TGTGCCAGCAGTCCAAGAGGGAGAGCGCGGGATACGCAGTATTTT
- | TRBJ1-1 | - | TRBV19 | CASSTRAHEAFF | TGTGCCAGTAGTACGCGGGCCCATGAAGCTTTCTTT
- | TRBJ2-1 | TRBD2 | TRBV7-8 | CASSPAVLAVYNEQFF | TGTGCCAGCAGCCCAGCGGTGCTAGCGGTCTACAATGAGCAGTTCTTC
- | TRBJ2-2 | - | TRBV5-1 | CASSLVGVPGELFF | TGCGCCAGCAGCTTGGTTGGGGTCCCCGGGGAGCTGTTTTTT
- | TRBJ2-3 | TRBD2 | TRBV5-4 | CASSPTSATDTQYF | TGTGCCAGCAGCCCGACTAGCGCCACAGATACGCAGTATTTT
- | TRBJ1-1 | - | TRBV6-5 | CASSSQGTIEAFF | TGTGCCAGCAGTTCTCAGGGTACGATTGAAGCTTTCTTT
- | TRBJ2-2 | - | TRBV18 | CASSPPGLSNTGELFF | TGTGCCAGCTCACCCCCGGGACTTTCGAACACCGGGGAGCTGTTTTTT
- | TRBJ2-3 | TRBD2 | TRBV9 | CASSVGVGRATDTQYF | TGTGCCAGCAGCGTAGGGGTCGGGAGGGCCACAGATACGCAGTATTTT
- | TRBJ1-1 | TRBD1 | TRBV7-9 | CASIGQGVNTEAFF | TGTGCCAGCATCGGACAGGGGGTGAACACTGAAGCTTTCTTT
once | TRBJ1-1 | - | TRBV7-2 | CASSLGHRRNTEAFF | TGTGCCAGCAGCTTAGGCCATCGACGGAACACTGAAGCTTTCTTT
- | TRBJ2-7 | - | TRBV7-9 | CASSSSPKEQYF | TGTGCCAGCAGCTCTAGCCCCAAAGAGCAGTACTTC
few | TRBJ2-2 | - | TRBV9 | CASSVLSGMGTGELFF | TGTGCCAGCAGCGTACTATCCGGGATGGGTACCGGGGAGCTGTTTTTT
- | TRBJ1-1 | - | TRBV27 | CASSLRARRAKDTEAFF | TGTGCCAGCAGTTTAAGGGCCCGCCGGGCGAAGGACACTGAAGCTTTCTTT
- | TRBJ1-1 | - | TRBV27 | CASRDHGMNTEAFF | TGTGCCAGCAGAGACCACGGAATGAACACTGAAGCTTTCTTT
once | TRBJ2-1 | TRBD1 | TRBV30 | CASFDRGDYNEQFF | TGTGCCTCTTTTGACAGGGGGGATTACAATGAGCAGTTCTTC
- | TRBJ1-2 | - | TRBV27 | CASSLSISGGMRGYTF | TGTGCCAGCAGTTTATCGATAAGTGGTGGTATGCGAGGCTACACCTTC
- | TRBJ1-2 | TRBD1 | TRBV6-1 | CASSHTGDGYTF | TGTGCCAGCAGTCATACAGGGGACGGCTACACCTTC
- | TRBJ1-1 | - | TRBV10-3 | CAIIQDSNTEAFF | TGTGCCATCATCCAGGACAGTAACACTGAAGCTTTCTTT
- | TRBJ1-5 | - | TRBV6-6 | CASSLTGRRHF | TGTGCCAGCAGCCTTACAGGGAGGCGGCATTTT
- | TRBJ1-2 | TRBD1 | TRBV27 | CASSFSRGQANYGYTF | TGTGCCAGCAGTTTTTCCCGTGGACAGGCTAACTATGGCTACACCTTC
- | TRBJ1-2 | TRBD1 | TRBV19 | CASRFVAGGDGYTF | TGTGCCAGTAGATTCGTCGCAGGGGGCGATGGCTACACCTTC
- | TRBJ1-2 | - | TRBV29-1 | CSVETGREYYGYTF | TGCAGCGTTGAAACGGGCAGGGAGTACTATGGCTACACCTTC
- | TRBJ2-1 | - | TRBV7-8 | CASSLVEPRSLFNEQFF | TGTGCCAGCAGCTTAGTAGAGCCCCGATCCCTCTTCAATGAGCAGTTCTTC
- | TRBJ2-5 | - | TRBV6-5 | CAIARAPQETQYF | TGTGCCATTGCCCGGGCCCCACAAGAGACCCAGTACTTC
- | TRBJ2-7 | TRBD1 | TRBV4-3 | CASSPRQGANYEQYF | TGCGCCAGCAGCCCCCGACAGGGGGCCAACTACGAGCAGTACTTC
- | TRBJ2-5 | - | TRBV19 | CASSLGSGTGGTQYF | TGTGCCAGTAGTTTAGGCAGTGGCACGGGCGGGACCCAGTACTTC
- | TRBJ2-7 | TRBD1 | TRBV30 | CAWRATGGPYEQYF | TGTGCCTGGCGCGCCACAGGGGGCCCCTACGAGCAGTACTTC
- | TRBJ1-2 | TRBD1 | TRBV15 | CATSSSPQGDGYTF | TGTGCCACCAGCAGCAGCCCACAGGGGGATGGCTACACCTTC
once | TRBJ1-1 | TRBD1 | TRBV7-9 | CASSPGQGSDTEAFF | TGTGCCAGCAGCCCCGGACAGGGGAGCGACACTGAAGCTTTCTTT
- | TRBJ2-2 | - | TRBV10-3 | CATTLASRSGELFF | TGTGCCACCACCCTCGCCAGCAGGAGCGGGGAGCTGTTTTTT
- | TRBJ2-1 | - | TRBV7-9 | CASSPLFRVTFWNEQFF | TGTGCCAGCAGCCCCCTCTTCCGGGTGACCTTTTGGAATGAGCAGTTCTTC
few | TRBJ2-2 | TRBD2 | TRBV19 | CASSIGLAGGPKVGELFF | TGTGCCAGTAGTATAGGACTAGCGGGAGGGCCTAAGGTCGGGGAGCTGTTTTTT
- | TRBJ2-1 | TRBD2 | TRBV5-1 | CASSDGTSAHNEQFF | TGCGCCAGCAGCGACGGGACTAGCGCCCACAATGAGCAGTTCTTC
- | TRBJ2-7 | - | TRBV6-1 | CASRGTGTYSYEQYF | TGTGCCAGCAGAGGGACCGGGACTTACTCTTACGAGCAGTACTTC
- | TRBJ2-5 | TRBD1 | TRBV9 | CASSAPTGFIETQYF | TGTGCCAGCAGCGCCCCGACAGGGTTCATAGAGACCCAGTACTTC
- | TRBJ2-3 | TRBD2 | TRBV5-6 | CASSTIRTSGRVGTDTQYF | TGTGCCAGCAGCACGATTCGGACTAGCGGGAGGGTTGGCACAGATACGCAGTATTTT
few | TRBJ1-6 | - | TRBV5-4 | CASSLFNSPLHF | TGTGCCAGCAGCTTGTTTAATTCACCCCTCCACTTT
- | TRBJ1-4 | - | TRBV9 | CASKGRGGSGEKLFF | TGTGCCAGCAAAGGCCGAGGGGGGTCCGGGGAAAAACTGTTTTTT